Following are 20 T cell receptor beta chains from one sample sequenced in a study of T cell repertoires in aging, cancer and after chemotherapy (dated by TCRdb to between 2018 and 2021). Instead of sorted cells or RNA, genomic DNA extracted from peripheral blood served as the source for amplifying TCR beta rearrangements. This sample was sequenced with an Illumina MiSeq. Rearranged TRB sequences spanning V, D and J segments were amplified in a multiplex touch-down PCR with a mixed TRB-A/B primer pool. TCRdb cleaned the public reads at Q25 with fastp, built clones with MiXCR and kept in-frame beta chains. All rows with the same CDR3 protein become a single entry with the most common DNA and genes. The sample records some 10,000 distinct CDR3 sequences, less than 45% of which are singletons. 9.9% of the sample rests with the top ten. The material sequenced was blood. The source is a human donor in good health.

The chain is built from TRBV6-1 and TRBJ2-3; no definite D call. CDR3 length equals 16 residues. Germline CDR1 MNHNS, CDR2 SASEGT. The V and J ends lost 5 bases and 1 base respectively, with 16 bases between them. The CDR3 nucleotides read TGTGCCAGCAGTCTGGGTTCCCGCACAGGCACAGATACGCAGTATTTT. Translation gives CASSLGSRTGTDTQYF.

The sample holds a few counts of this clonotype. The CDR3 DNA follows: TGTGCCAGCTCACAGGGACAGCAGAGCTCCTACGAGCAGTACTTC. This translates into CASSQGQQSSYEQYF. This rearrangement joins TRBV18 to TRBJ2-7; 7 nucleotides agree with TRBD1. Germline loops: CDR1 KGHSH, CDR2 LQKENI. This CDR3 is 15 amino acids long. Trimming removed 4 bases from V and 0 bases from J; junction bases left unmatched: 6. Supplemented by reference TRBV18 and TRBJ2-7, the full variable domain reads NAGVMQNPRHLVRRRGQEARLRCSPMKGHSHVYWYRQLPEEGLKFMVYLQKENIIDESGMPKERFSAEFPKEGPSILRIQQVVRGDSAAYFCASSQGQQSSYEQYFGPGTRLTVT.

This chain joins TRBV27 and TRBJ2-5; TRBD2 matches 13 bases. The CDR3 has 16 residues. Germline values: CDR1 MNHEY, CDR2 SMNVEV (reference sequence). Trimming at V came to 5 bases and at J to 4 bases, leaving 7 bases not matched to a gene. The CDR3: CASSPGLAGVRETQYF. The CDR3 nucleotides are TGTGCCAGCAGTCCCGGACTAGCGGGAGTACGAGAGACCCAGTACTTC.

This clonotype has only a few counts. The chain combines TRBV19 with TRBJ2-7; D may correspond to TRBD1 or TRBD2 (6 bases each). Trimming took off 6 bases at V and 5 bases at J, with 17 bases between the two ends. Germline V gene lookup returns CDR1 LNHDA and CDR2 SQIVND (reference sequence). The CDR3 is 14 amino acids. CDR3 DNA sequence: TGTGCCAGTAGGGGGGGCAGGGAGGCGGACGAGCAGTACTTC. Residues: CASRGGREADEQYF.

The chain uses TRBV19 and TRBJ2-5, with 9 nucleotides matching TRBD2. Trimming removed 5 bases from V and 5 bases from J; junction bases left unmatched: 9. This CDR3 contains 15 residues. Germline CDR1 and CDR2: LNHDA and SQIVND (reference sequence). The CDR3: CASSETSGLGETQYF. CDR3 sequence (DNA): TGTGCCAGTAGTGAGACTAGCGGATTAGGGGAGACCCAGTACTTC.

The J gene is TRBJ2-2, the V gene TRBV18, with a possible D match to TRBD1 (5 bases). From germline, CDR1 is KGHSH and CDR2 LQKENI. V gave up 1 base and J gave up 1 base, with 7 bases separating them. The CDR3 totals 15 residues. CDR3 DNA: TGTGCCAGCTCACCACAAGGGGTGAACACCGGGGAGCTGTTTTTT. Translation: CASSPQGVNTGELFF.

The gene calls are TRBV27 and TRBJ1-1; tentatively, D is TRBD1 (5 bases). The CDR3 length is 14 residues. Per germline, CDR1 MNHEY and CDR2 SMNVEV (reference sequence). Trimming pared 10 bases from V and 1 base from J, leaving 16 bases between. Here the CDR3 reads CATRGAGENTEAFF. CDR3 nucleotides: TGTGCCACCCGTGGGGCAGGCGAGAACACTGAAGCTTTCTTT.

This clonotype was seen a few times. This chain joins TRBV15 and TRBJ1-1; D not certain. The CDR3 runs 13 residues. Trimming took 8 bases from V and 0 from J, leaving 10 bases between them. Germline V gives CDR1 LNHNV, CDR2 YYDKDF (reference sequence). The CDR3 here is CATRRIMNTEAFF. The DNA for the CDR3 is TGTGCCACCCGGCGGATCATGAACACTGAAGCTTTCTTT.

J is TRBJ2-2 and V is TRBV7-6; D may be TRBD1 (6 bases). Trimming shortened V by 7 bases and J by 4 bases, and 13 bases separated the two germline ends. Germline values: CDR1 SGHVS, CDR2 FNYEAQ. The CDR3 has 14 residues. DNA for the CDR3: TGTGCCAGCACTCTAGGGGGTAGCACCGGGGAGCTGTTTTTT. It encodes CASTLGGSTGELFF.

This rearrangement joins TRBV19 to TRBJ2-2; D call uncertain. V lost 1 base and J lost 1, with 4 bases in between. This CDR3 has 14 residues. Germline V lookup: CDR1 LNHDA, CDR2 SQIVND (reference sequence). The CDR3 region has the DNA TGTGCCAGTAGTATAGGGTGGAACACCGGGGAGCTGTTTTTT. Encoded protein: CASSIGWNTGELFF. Full variable domain (rest looked up from reference TRBV19 and TRBJ2-2): DGGITQSPKYLFRKEGQNVTLSCEQNLNHDAMYWYRQDPGQGLRLIYYSQIVNDFQKGDIAEGYSVSREKKESFPLTVTSAQKNPTAFYLCASSIGWNTGELFFGEGSRLTVL.

The V gene is TRBV11-2, the J gene TRBJ2-2; 8 bases fit TRBD1. The germline V gene encodes CDR1 SGHAT and CDR2 FQNNGV. The junction had 9 bases not matched to a gene; V was cut back by 8 bases and J by 1 base. The CDR3 contains 16 residues. CDR3 sequence reads: CASRSSDRGNTGELFF. CDR3 DNA sequence: TGTGCCAGCCGTTCGTCAGACAGGGGGAACACCGGGGAGCTGTTTTTT.

The rearrangement uses TRBV5-1 and TRBJ2-1; 12 bases fit TRBD2. The trim removed 4 bases at V and 15 bases at J, leaving 14 bases unmatched. The CDR3 loop spans 15 amino acids. The germline gives CDR1 SGHRS, CDR2 YFSETQ. The CDR3 DNA sequence: TGCGCCAGCAGCCCACAGGGGACTAGCGGGTTGGGCCGGTTCTTC. Translating it yields CASSPQGTSGLGRFF.

This clonotype was observed a handful of times. The chain is built from TRBV29-1 and TRBJ1-2; D uncertain. The V and J ends lost 6 bases and 4 bases respectively, with 21 bases between them. Germline V lookup: CDR1 SQVTM, CDR2 ANQGSEA. The CDR3 length is 15 residues. Here the CDR3 DNA reads TGCAGCGTCCTCTCCCAACCGACCTCACTCTATGGCTACACCTTC. It yields the protein CSVLSQPTSLYGYTF.

This clonotype was seen more than once but under ten times. The rearrangement links TRBV27 to TRBJ2-2; D may be TRBD1 (6 bases). Germline CDR1 MNHEY, CDR2 SMNVEV (reference sequence). Trimming took off 8 bases at V and 5 bases at J, with 15 bases between the two ends. The CDR3 covers 14 residues. The DNA of the CDR3 is TGTGCCAGCCGGCTGGACAGAGGGACCGGGGAGCTGTTTTTT. As protein: CASRLDRGTGELFF.

Concerning this clonotype: One end of the junction varies from germline; a read error may be responsible. V usage is TRBV12-3 or TRBV12-4 and J usage is TRBJ2-1; D is perhaps TRBD2 (7 bases). This CDR3 has 16 residues. This chain's CDR3 is CASSLGGKGGRTPEIF. As DNA, the CDR3 is TGTGCCAGCAGTTTAGGAGGTAAGGGGGGGCGAACCCCGGAGATCTTC.

This clonotype was seen a few times. V usage is TRBV19 and J usage is TRBJ2-3, with D perhaps matching TRBD2 (5 bases). V was cut by 5 bases and J by 4 bases, with 13 bases left in between. The CDR3 consists of 14 residues. From germline, CDR1 is LNHDA and CDR2 SQIVND (reference sequence). The CDR3 nucleotides read TGTGCCAGTAGTCGGAGAGGGCCGGCAGATACGCAGTATTTT. Its translation: CASSRRGPADTQYF.

This clonotype was recorded a few times. The J gene is TRBJ2-1, the V gene TRBV13; 8 nucleotides align to TRBD2. The junction had 13 bases not matched to a gene; V was cut back by 4 bases and J by 2 bases. The CDR3 runs 18 residues. In germline, CDR1 is PRHDT, CDR2 FYEKMQ (reference sequence). The CDR3 DNA sequence: TGTGCCAGCAGCTCACACTCGGGGGGGGAGAGCGCCTACAATGAGCAGTTCTTC. This gives the protein CASSSHSGGESAYNEQFF.

CDR3 in amino acids: CASSAGTGETQYF. The CDR3 DNA sequence: TGTGCCAGCAGTGCCGGGACAGGGGAGACCCAGTACTTC. The V and J genes are TRBV27 and TRBJ2-5, with TRBD1 matching 9 bases. V gave up 5 bases and J gave up 5 bases; unmatched junction bases: 3. The germline V gene has CDR1 MNHEY and CDR2 SMNVEV (reference sequence). CDR3 length: 13 amino acids.

As to this clonotype: A read error is likely, as this CDR3 ends without the conserved phenylalanine or tryptophan. V is TRBV5-4 and J is TRBJ2-3, with a possible D match to TRBD1 (6 bases). This CDR3 has 16 residues. The V end lost 0 bases, the J end lost 8 bases, and 19 bases lay between the germline ends. Germline V lookup: CDR1 SGHNT, CDR2 YYREEE (reference sequence). The CDR3 region is CASSLASGVVTGTQYL. CDR3 DNA sequence: TGTGCCAGCAGCTTGGCGTCAGGGGTGGTCACGGGTACGCAGTATTTA.

Only a few counts were recorded for this clonotype. V gene TRBV30 combines with J gene TRBJ1-1; no reliable D call. Per germline, CDR1 GTSNPN and CDR2 SVGIG (reference sequence). V was trimmed by 4 bases and J by 2 bases, leaving 11 bases between them. This CDR3 is 13 amino acids long. DNA of the CDR3: TGTGCCTGGACCACGCAGATAAACACTGAAGCTTTCTTT. It specifies CAWTTQINTEAFF.